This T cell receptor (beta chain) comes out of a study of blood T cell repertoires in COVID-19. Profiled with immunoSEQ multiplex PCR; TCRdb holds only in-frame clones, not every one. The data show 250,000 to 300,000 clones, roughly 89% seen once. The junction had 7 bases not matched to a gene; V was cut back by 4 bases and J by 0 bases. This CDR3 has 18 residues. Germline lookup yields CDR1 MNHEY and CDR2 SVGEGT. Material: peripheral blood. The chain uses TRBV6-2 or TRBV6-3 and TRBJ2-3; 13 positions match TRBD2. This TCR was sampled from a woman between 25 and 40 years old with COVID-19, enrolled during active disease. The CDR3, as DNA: TGTGCCAGCAGTTCCGGACTAGCGGGGGCTTTCAGCACAGATACGCAGTATTTT. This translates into CASSSGLAGAFSTDTQYF.